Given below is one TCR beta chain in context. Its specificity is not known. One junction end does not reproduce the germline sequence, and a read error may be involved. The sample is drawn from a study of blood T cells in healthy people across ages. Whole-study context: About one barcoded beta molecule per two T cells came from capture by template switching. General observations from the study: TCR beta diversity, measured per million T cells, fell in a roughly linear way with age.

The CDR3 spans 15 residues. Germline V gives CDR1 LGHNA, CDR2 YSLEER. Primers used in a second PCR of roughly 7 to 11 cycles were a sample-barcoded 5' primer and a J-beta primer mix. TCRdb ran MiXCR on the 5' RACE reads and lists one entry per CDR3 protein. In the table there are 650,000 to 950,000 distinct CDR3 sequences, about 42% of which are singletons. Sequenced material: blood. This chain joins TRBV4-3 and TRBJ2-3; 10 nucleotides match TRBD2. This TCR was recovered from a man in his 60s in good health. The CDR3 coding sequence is TGCGCCAGCAACCAAGCTAGCGGGGGTACAGATACGCAGTATTTT. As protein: CASNQASGGTDTQYF.